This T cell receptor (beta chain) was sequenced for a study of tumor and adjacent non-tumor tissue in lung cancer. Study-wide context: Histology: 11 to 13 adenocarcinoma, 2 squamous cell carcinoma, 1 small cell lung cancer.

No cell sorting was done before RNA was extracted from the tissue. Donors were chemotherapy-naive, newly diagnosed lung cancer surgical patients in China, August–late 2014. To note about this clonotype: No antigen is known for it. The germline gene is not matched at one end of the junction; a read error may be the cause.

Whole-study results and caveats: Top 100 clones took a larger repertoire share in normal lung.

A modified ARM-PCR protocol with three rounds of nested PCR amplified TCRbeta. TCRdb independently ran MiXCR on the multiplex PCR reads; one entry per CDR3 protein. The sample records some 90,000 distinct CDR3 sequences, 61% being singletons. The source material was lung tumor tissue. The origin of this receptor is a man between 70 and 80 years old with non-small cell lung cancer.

The CDR3 protein is CSVIRTVGIKNSGELFF. CDR3 bases: TGCAGTGTTATTAGGACAGTCGGGATTAAGAACTCCGGGGAGCTGTTTTTT. The rearrangement uses TRBV20-1 and TRBJ2-2, with D possibly matching TRBD1 (6 bases). Germline CDR1 and CDR2: DFQATT and SNEGSKA (reference sequence). There are 17 residues in the CDR3.